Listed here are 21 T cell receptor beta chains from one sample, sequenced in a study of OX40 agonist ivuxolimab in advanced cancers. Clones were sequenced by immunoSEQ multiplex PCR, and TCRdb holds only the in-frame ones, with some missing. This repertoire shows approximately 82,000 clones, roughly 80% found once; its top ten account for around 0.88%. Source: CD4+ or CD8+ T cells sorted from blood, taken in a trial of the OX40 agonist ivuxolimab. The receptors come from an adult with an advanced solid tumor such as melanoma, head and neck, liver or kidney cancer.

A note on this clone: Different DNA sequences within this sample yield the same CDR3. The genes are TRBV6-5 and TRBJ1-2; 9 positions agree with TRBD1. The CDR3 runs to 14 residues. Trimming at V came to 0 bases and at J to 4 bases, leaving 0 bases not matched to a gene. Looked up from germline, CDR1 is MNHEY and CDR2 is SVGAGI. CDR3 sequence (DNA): TGTGCCAGCAGTTACTCGACAGGGGGCTATGGCTACACCTTC. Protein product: CASSYSTGGYGYTF.

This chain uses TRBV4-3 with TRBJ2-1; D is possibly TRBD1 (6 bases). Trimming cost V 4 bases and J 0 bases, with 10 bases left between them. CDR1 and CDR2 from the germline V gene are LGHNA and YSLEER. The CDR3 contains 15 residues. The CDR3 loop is CASSLQGSSYNEQFF. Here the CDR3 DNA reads TGCGCCAGCAGCCTGCAGGGGAGCTCCTACAATGAGCAGTTCTTC.

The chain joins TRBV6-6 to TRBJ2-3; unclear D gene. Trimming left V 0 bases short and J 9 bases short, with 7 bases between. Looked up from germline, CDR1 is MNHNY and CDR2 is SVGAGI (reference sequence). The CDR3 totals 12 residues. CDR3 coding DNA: TGTGCCAGCAGTTACTCCCCCGGCACGCAGTATTTT. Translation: CASSYSPGTQYF.

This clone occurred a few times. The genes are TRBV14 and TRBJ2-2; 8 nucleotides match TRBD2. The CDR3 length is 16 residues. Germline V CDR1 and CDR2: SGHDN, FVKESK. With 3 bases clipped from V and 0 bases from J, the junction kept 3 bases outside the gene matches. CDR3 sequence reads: CASSQVAGTNTGELFF. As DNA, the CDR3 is TGTGCCAGCAGCCAGGTAGCGGGGACGAACACCGGGGAGCTGTTTTTT.

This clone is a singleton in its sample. CDR3 in amino acids: CASSLREFTQETQYF. CDR3 nucleotides: TGTGCCAGCAGCTTACGGGAATTCACACAAGAGACCCAGTACTTC. The V and J genes are TRBV7-8 and TRBJ2-5; maybe TRBD2 (5 bases). The CDR3 totals 15 residues. The V gene lost 2 bases and the J gene lost 2 bases, with 12 bases spanning the gap. Germline CDR1 reads SGHVS; CDR2 reads FQNEAQ.

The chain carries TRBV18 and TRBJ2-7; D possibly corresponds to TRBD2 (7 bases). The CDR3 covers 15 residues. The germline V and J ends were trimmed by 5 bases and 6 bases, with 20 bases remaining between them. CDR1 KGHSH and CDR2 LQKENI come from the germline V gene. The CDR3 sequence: CASSVSPTRGAEQYF. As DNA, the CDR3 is TGTGCCAGCTCAGTCTCGCCCACACGGGGGGCCGAGCAGTACTTC.

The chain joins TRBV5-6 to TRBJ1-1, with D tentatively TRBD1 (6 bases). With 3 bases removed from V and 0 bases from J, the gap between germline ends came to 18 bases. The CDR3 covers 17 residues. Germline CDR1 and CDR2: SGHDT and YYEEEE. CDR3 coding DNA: TGTGCCAGCAGCTCACCGACAGCCGGGGACATGAACACTGAAGCTTTCTTT. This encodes CASSSPTAGDMNTEAFF. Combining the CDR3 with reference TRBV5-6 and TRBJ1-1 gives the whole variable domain DAGVTQSPTHLIKTRGQQVTLRCSPKSGHDTVSWYQQALGQGPQFIFQYYEEEERQRGNFPDRFSGHQFPNYSSELNVNALLLGDSALYLCASSSPTAGDMNTEAFFGQGTRLTVV.

CDR3 sequence (DNA): TGTGCCAGCAGTTTTTCGGGAACCGGCTACACCTTC. This encodes CASSFSGTGYTF. This chain joins TRBV27 and TRBJ1-2, with D unresolved. This CDR3 is 12 amino acids long. With 3 bases removed from V and 8 bases from J, the gap between germline ends came to 10 bases. Germline CDR1 MNHEY, CDR2 SMNVEV (reference sequence).

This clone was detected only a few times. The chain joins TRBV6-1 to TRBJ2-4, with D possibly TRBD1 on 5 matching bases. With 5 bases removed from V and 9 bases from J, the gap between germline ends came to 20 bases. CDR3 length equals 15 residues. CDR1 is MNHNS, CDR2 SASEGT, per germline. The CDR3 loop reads CASSKEWTLEVIQYF. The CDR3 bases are TGTGCCAGCAGTAAGGAGTGGACACTCGAGGTCATTCAGTACTTC.

DNA of the CDR3: TGTGCCTGGAGCCCGAACTCTGGAAACACCATATATTTT. It specifies CAWSPNSGNTIYF. The rearrangement links TRBV30 to TRBJ1-3; D is uncertain. Germline CDR1 GTSNPN, CDR2 SVGIG (reference sequence). The CDR3 contains 13 residues. The germline V and J ends were trimmed by 3 bases and 0 bases, with 6 bases remaining between them.

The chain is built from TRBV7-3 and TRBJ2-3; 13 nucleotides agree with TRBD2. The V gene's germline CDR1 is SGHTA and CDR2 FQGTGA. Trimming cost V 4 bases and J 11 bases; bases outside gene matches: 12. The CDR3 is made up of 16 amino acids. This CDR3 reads CASSSRTSGGPRGQYF. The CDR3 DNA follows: TGTGCCAGCAGCTCGCGGACTAGCGGGGGCCCACGGGGGCAGTATTTT.

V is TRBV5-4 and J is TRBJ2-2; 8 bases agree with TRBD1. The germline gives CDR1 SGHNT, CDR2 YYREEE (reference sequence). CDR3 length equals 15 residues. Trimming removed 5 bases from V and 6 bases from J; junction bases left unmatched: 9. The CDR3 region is CASRYSGGYAGELFF. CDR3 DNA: TGTGCCAGCAGGTACTCAGGGGGCTACGCCGGGGAGCTGTTTTTT.

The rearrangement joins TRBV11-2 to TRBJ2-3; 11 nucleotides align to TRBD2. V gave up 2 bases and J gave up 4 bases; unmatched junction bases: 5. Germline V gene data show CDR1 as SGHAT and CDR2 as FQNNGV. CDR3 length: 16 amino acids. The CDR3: CASSLSSGGNSDTQYF. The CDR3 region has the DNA TGTGCCAGCAGCTTATCTAGCGGGGGGAACTCAGATACGCAGTATTTT.

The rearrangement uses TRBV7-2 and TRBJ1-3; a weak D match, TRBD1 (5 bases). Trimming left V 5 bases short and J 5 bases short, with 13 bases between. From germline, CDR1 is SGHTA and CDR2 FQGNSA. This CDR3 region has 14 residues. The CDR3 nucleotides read TGTGCCAGCAGCCGGGCGGGGGAGAGAAACACCATATATTTT. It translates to CASSRAGERNTIYF.

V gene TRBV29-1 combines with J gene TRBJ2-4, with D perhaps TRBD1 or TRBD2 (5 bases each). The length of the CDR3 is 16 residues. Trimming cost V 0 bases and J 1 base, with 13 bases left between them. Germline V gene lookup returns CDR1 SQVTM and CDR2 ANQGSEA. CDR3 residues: CSVEDSRGAAKNIQYF. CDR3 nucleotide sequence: TGCAGCGTTGAAGACTCGAGAGGGGCGGCCAAAAACATTCAGTACTTC.

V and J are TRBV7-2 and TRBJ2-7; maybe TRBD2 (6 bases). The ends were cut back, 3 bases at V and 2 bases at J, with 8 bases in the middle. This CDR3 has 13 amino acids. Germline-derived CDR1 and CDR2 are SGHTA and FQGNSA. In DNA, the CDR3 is TGTGCCAGCAGCTTTAGCGGCGCCTACGAGCAGTACTTC. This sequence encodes CASSFSGAYEQYF.

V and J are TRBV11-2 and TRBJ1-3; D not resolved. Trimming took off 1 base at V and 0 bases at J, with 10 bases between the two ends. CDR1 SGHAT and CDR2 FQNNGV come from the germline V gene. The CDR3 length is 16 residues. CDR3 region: CASSLVMAASGNTIYF. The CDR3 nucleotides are TGTGCCAGCAGCTTAGTGATGGCAGCCTCTGGAAACACCATATATTTT.

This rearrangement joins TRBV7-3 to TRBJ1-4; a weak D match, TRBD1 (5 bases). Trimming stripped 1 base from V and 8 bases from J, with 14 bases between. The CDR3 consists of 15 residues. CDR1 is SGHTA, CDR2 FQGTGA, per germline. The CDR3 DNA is TGTGCCAGCAGCTTAATAAGGAGGGGTCCCGAAAAACTGTTTTTT. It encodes CASSLIRRGPEKLFF.

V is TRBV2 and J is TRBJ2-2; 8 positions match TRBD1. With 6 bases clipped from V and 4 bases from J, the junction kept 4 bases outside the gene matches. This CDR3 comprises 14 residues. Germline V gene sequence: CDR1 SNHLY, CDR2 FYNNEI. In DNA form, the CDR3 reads TGTGCCAGCAGGGGACAGGCCAGCACCGGGGAGCTGTTTTTT. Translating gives CASRGQASTGELFF.

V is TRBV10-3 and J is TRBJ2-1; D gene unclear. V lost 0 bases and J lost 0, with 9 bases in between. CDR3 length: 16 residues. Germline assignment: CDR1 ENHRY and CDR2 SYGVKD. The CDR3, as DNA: TGTGCCATCAGTGAGTCTGTGCGGAGCTCCTACAATGAGCAGTTCTTC. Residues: CAISESVRSSYNEQFF.

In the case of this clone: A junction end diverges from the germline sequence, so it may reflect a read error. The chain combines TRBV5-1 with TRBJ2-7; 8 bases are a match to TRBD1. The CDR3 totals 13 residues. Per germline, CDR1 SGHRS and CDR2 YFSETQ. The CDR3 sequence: CASSGQGSYEQYF. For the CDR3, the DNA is TGTGCCAGCAGCGGACAGGGCTCCTACGAGCAGTACTTC.